The subject of this entry is one TCR beta chain. TCRdb itself ran the 5' RACE reads through MiXCR, one entry per CDR3 protein. This sample has under 150,000 distinct CDR3 sequences, with around 20% found just once. These data come from a study of human T cells and chemical hapten exposure. The junction had 10 bases not matched to a gene; V was cut back by 4 bases and J by 5 bases. CDR1 MNHNY and CDR2 SVGAGI come from the germline V gene (reference sequence). There are 15 residues in the CDR3. It was from unfractionated whole blood that total RNA was extracted. The V gene is TRBV6-6, the J gene TRBJ2-7; 8 bases align to TRBD1. The TCR originated in a human donor in good health. CDR3 sequence reads: CASSSDRGGINEQYF. The CDR3 DNA reads TGTGCCAGCAGTTCTGACAGGGGAGGTATTAACGAGCAGTACTTC.